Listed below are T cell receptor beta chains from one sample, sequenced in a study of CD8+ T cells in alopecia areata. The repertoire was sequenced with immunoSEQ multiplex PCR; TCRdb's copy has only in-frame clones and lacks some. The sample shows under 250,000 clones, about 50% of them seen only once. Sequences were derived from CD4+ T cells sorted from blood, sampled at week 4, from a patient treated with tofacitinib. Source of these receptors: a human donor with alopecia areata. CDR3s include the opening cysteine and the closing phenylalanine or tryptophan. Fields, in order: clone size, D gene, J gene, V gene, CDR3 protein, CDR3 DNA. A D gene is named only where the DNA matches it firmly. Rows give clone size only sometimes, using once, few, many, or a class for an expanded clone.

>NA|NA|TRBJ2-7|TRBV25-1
CASSDLGRPHYEQYF
TGTGCCAGCAGTGACTTGGGCCGCCCGCATTACGAGCAGTACTTC
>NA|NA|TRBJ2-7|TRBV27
CASSFQGKEVYEQYF
TGTGCCAGCAGTTTTCAGGGAAAGGAGGTCTACGAGCAGTACTTC
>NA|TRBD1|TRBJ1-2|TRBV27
CASSPGTGIWYGYTF
TGTGCCAGCAGTCCCGGGACAGGAATTTGGTATGGCTACACCTTC
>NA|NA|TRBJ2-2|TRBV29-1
CSALLGANTGELFF
TGCAGCGCCCTCTTGGGAGCGAACACCGGGGAGCTGTTTTTT
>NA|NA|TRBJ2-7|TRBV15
CATSRASGIYEQYF
TGTGCCACCAGCAGAGCTTCAGGGATCTACGAGCAGTACTTC
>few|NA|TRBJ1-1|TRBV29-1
CSVEGIGTVNTEAFF
TGCAGCGTTGAAGGAATCGGGACTGTGAACACTGAAGCTTTCTTT
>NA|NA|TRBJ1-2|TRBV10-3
CAISPTGQVANYGYTF
TGTGCCATCAGCCCCACGGGACAAGTAGCTAACTATGGCTACACCTTC
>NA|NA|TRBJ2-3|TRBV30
CAWTPAASGTDTQYF
TGTGCCTGGACCCCGGCGGCTAGCGGCACAGATACGCAGTATTTT
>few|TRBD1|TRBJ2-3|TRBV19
CASSIKAGGTDTQYF
TGTGCCAGTAGTATAAAGGCAGGGGGTACAGATACGCAGTATTTT
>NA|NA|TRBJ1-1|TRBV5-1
CASSPGTLNTEAFF
TGCGCCAGCAGCCCAGGGACGTTGAACACTGAAGCTTTCTTT
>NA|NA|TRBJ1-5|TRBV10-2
CASSVDSEGPQHF
TGCGCCAGCAGTGTGGATTCCGAGGGGCCCCAGCATTTT
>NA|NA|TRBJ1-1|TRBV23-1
CASSQSENTEAFF
TGCGCCAGCAGTCAATCGGAGAACACTGAAGCTTTCTTT
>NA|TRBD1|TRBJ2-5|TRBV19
CASSIPTGAETQYF
TGTGCCAGTAGTATCCCGACAGGGGCGGAGACCCAGTACTTC
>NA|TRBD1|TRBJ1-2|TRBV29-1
CSAGTGSNYGYTF
TGCAGCGCAGGGACAGGGTCTAACTATGGCTACACCTTC
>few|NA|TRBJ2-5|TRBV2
CASIGSQETQYF
TGTGCCAGCATAGGGTCTCAAGAGACCCAGTACTTC
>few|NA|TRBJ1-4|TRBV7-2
CASSSSYGEKLFF
TGTGCCAGCAGCTCGTCATACGGAGAAAAACTGTTTTTT
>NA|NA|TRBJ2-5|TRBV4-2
CASSKDRAQETQYF
TGTGCCAGCAGCAAGGACAGAGCCCAAGAGACCCAGTACTTC